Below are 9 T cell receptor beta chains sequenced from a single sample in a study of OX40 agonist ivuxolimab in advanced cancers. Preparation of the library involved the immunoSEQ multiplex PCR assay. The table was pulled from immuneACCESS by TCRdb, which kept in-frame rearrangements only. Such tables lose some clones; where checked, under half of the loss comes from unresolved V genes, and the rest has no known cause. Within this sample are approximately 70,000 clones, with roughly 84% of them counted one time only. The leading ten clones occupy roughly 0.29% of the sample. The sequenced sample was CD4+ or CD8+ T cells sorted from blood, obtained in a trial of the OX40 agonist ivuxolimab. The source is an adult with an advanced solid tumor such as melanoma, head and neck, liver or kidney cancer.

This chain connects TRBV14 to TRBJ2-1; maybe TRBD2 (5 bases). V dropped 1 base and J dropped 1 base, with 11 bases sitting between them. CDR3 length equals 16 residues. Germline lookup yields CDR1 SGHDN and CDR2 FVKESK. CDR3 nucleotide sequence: TGTGCCAGCAGCCAAGTAAGAGGGAGATCCTACAATGAGCAGTTCTTC. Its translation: CASSQVRGRSYNEQFF.

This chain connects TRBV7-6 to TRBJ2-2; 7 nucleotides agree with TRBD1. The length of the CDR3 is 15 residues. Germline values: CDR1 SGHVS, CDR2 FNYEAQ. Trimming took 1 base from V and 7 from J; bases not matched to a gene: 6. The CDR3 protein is CASSLVTGDGGELFF. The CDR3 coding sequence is TGTGCCAGCAGCTTAGTAACAGGGGATGGCGGGGAGCTGTTTTTT.

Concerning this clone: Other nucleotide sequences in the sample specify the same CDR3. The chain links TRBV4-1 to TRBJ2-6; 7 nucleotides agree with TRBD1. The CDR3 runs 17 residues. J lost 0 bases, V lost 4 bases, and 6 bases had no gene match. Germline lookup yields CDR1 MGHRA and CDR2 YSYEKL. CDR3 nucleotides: TGCGCCAGCAGCCCCGGGGACAGCCTCTCTGGGGCCAACGTCCTGACTTTC. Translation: CASSPGDSLSGANVLTF.

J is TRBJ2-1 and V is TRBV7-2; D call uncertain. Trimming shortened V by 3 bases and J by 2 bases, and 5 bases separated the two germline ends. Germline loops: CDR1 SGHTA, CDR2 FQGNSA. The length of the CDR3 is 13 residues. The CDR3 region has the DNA TGTGCCAGCAGCTTTGTGCCCTACAATGAGCAGTTCTTC. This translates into CASSFVPYNEQFF.

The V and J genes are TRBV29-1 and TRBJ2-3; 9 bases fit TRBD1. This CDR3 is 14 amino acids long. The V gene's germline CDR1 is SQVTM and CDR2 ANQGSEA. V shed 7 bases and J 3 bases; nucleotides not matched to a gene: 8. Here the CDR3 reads CSGAPGQGTDTQYF. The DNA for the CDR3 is TGCAGCGGAGCACCGGGACAGGGTACAGATACGCAGTATTTT.

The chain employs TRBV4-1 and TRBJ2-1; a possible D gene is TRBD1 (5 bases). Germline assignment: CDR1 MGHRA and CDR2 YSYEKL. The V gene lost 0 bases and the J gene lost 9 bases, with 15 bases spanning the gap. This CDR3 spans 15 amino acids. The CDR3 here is CASSQDPSRAPEQFF. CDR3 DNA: TGCGCCAGCAGCCAAGATCCCTCCAGGGCCCCTGAGCAGTTCTTC.

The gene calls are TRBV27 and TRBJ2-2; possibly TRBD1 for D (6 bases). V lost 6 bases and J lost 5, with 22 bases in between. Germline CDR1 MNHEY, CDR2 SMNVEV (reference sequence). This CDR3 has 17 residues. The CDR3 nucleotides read TGTGCCAGCAGCCGTCAAGTCAACAGGGTCTTAACCGGGGAGCTGTTTTTT. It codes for CASSRQVNRVLTGELFF.

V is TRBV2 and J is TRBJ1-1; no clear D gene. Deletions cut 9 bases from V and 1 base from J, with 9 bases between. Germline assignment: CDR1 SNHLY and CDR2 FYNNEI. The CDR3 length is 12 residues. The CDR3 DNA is TGTGCCAGGGGGTTAGGGAACACTGAAGCTTTCTTT. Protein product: CARGLGNTEAFF.

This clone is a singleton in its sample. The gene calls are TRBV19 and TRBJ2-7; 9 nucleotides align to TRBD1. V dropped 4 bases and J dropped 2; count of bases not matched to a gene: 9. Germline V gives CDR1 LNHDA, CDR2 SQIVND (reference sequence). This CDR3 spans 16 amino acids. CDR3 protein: CASSTRGQGPTYEQYF. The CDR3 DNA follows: TGTGCCAGTAGTACGCGGGGACAGGGCCCAACCTACGAGCAGTACTTC. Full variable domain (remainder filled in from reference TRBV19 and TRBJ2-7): DGGITQSPKYLFRKEGQNVTLSCEQNLNHDAMYWYRQDPGQGLRLIYYSQIVNDFQKGDIAEGYSVSREKKESFPLTVTSAQKNPTAFYLCASSTRGQGPTYEQYFGPGTRLTVT.